The rows below give T cell receptor beta chains drawn from one sample of a study of shared clonotypes between healthy human individuals. Sequencing used immunoSEQ multiplex PCR; TCRdb keeps in-frame clones, though not all of them. The sample holds roughly 680,000 clones, 55% to 75% seen once. Sequences were obtained from memory CD4+ T cells sorted from blood. The receptors here all came from a woman aged 25-40 years in good health. Both conserved end residues are trimmed from each CDR3. The size field is filled for only some rows; it gives once, few, many or a size class.

cdr3_length j_call clone_size v_call cdr3_aa
12 TRBJ2-3 NA TRBV7-9 ASSFRSPQNTQY
12 TRBJ1-1 once TRBV7-8 ASSKRGESAEAF
11 TRBJ2-7 NA TRBV5-1 ASSWVGGREQY
15 TRBJ2-2 NA TRBV28 ASTQNRGATNTGELF
11 TRBJ1-1 NA TRBV5-1 ASSFTGDTEAF
13 TRBJ1-4 few TRBV7-2 ASSTDSSTNEKLF
13 TRBJ2-1 NA TRBV15 ATSRHVDQYNEQF
15 TRBJ1-2 once TRBV4-2 ASSREGGYDRSYGYT
12 TRBJ1-1 NA TRBV7-9 ASTLQGENTEAF
14 TRBJ1-4 NA TRBV27 ASSKARVRANEKLF
13 TRBJ1-2 NA TRBV5-1 ASSFSGAGVYGYT
12 TRBJ2-3 few TRBV11-3 ASSSGGGGDTQY
12 TRBJ1-2 NA TRBV9 ASSGAPPNYGYT
10 TRBJ2-4 NA TRBV14 ASNGVRPIQY
15 TRBJ2-5 NA TRBV4-1 ASSQALPGTQRETQY
8 TRBJ2-1 NA TRBV20-1 SEGRYEQF
13 TRBJ2-5 NA TRBV10-1 ASSTTPEDQETQY
14 TRBJ2-1 once TRBV5-4 ASSMGLAAMGDEQF
10 TRBJ1-6 NA TRBV28 ASSSQRTPLH
12 TRBJ1-1 NA TRBV28 ASSLVLGNTEAF
11 TRBJ1-1 many TRBV18 ASSLNGQSEAF
12 TRBJ2-1 NA TRBV2 ASMVAGLYNEQF
10 TRBJ1-2 NA TRBV6-5 ASSQGNYGYT
14 TRBJ2-1 NA TRBV19 ASRSSALSSYNEQF
13 TRBJ1-5 NA TRBV6-1 ASSPTGGSSQPQH
13 TRBJ2-7 NA TRBV13 ASSLYSAVLDEQY
14 TRBJ2-3 NA TRBV7-9 ASSTLLAGGIDTQY
13 TRBJ2-3 many TRBV6-6 ASSKRGGATDTQY
11 TRBJ2-7 NA TRBV7-9 ASSFSPPYEQY
13 TRBJ2-1 NA TRBV2 ASTRDRGAYNEQF
13 TRBJ2-5 NA TRBV6-1 ASRGGTSGQETQY
9 TRBJ2-5 NA TRBV28 ASRDWETQY
13 TRBJ1-5 few TRBV7-2 ASSSTGTVNQPQH
14 TRBJ2-1 NA TRBV5-4 ASRVELAGVYNEQF
14 TRBJ1-1 few TRBV4-1 ASSHKLAGSNTEAF
11 TRBJ2-5 NA TRBV28 ATREGNFETQY
12 TRBJ1-2 few TRBV19 ASSLRHGFYGYT
12 TRBJ2-2 NA TRBV7-9 ASSSGSYTGELF
13 TRBJ2-7 NA TRBV7-8 ASSLASGSPYEQY
12 TRBJ2-3 NA TRBV12-5 ASGPGWGTDTQY
13 TRBJ2-7 NA TRBV2 ASSVGSSGTYEQY
15 TRBJ2-6 few TRBV19 ASSSWTGASGANVLT